Included here is one T cell receptor beta chain sequence, with context. Its antigen is undetermined. PCR employed 60 Vbeta and 13 Jbeta primers. The method was immunoSEQ multiplex PCR; TCRdb's version includes in-frame clones alone and lacks a portion of them. The top ten hold 2% to 2.5% of the sample, which has about 140,000 clones, about four fifths seen once. Trimming took 5 bases from V and 9 from J, leaving 22 bases between them. Germline-derived CDR1 and CDR2 are SGHAT and FQNNGV. The CDR3 sequence is 15 residues long. The data were taken from a study of cytomegalovirus exposure and HLA in healthy donors. Whole-study context: Prior work identified 117 million unique TCR beta sequences in about 179 million T cells.

Findings of the study overall: It was confirmed in vitro that a few of the CMV-associated chains were specific for CMV antigens. Rare TCR sequences predominated, though certain public TCRs were found in many donors. Reports described diagnosis of cytomegalovirus status by the classifier as highly specific and sensitive.

The chain is built from TRBV11-2 and TRBJ2-5, with a possible D match to TRBD2 (5 bases). Sequences were obtained from PBMCs. The TCR was taken from a man aged 30 to 39 in good health and CMV-seronegative. CDR3 bases: TGTGCCAGCAGCCCCCCCTTGATGGAAGGCGGGCCCCAGTACTTC. Its translation is CASSPPLMEGGPQYF.